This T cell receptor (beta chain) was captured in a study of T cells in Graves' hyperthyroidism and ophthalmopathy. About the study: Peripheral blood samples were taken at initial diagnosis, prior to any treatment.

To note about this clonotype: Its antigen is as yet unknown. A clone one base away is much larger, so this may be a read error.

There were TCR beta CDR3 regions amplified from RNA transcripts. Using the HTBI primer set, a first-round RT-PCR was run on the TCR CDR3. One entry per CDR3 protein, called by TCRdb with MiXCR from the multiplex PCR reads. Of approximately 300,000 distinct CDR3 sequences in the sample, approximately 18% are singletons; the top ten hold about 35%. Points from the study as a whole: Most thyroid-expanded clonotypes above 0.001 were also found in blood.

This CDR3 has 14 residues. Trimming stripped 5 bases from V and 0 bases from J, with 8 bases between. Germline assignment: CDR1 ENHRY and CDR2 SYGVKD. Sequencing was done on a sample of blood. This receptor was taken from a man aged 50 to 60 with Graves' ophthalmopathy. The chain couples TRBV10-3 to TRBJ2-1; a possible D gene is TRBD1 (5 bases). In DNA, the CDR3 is TGTGCCATCAGTCAGGGAAGCTCCTACAATGAGCAGTTCTTC. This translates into CAISQGSSYNEQFF.